What follows is one T cell receptor (beta chain) and its context. Only in-frame clones appear in the TCRdb table, and some are missing; sequencing was by immunoSEQ multiplex PCR. The profile shows tens of thousands of clones, 92% of them singletons. This CDR3 has 16 residues. The germline gives CDR1 SGHAT, CDR2 FQDESV (reference sequence). Deletions cut 1 base from V and 0 bases from J, with 7 bases between. This record comes from a study of T cell changes during pregnancy in multiple sclerosis. This specimen consisted of peripheral blood, obtained in the second trimester of pregnancy. The chain couples TRBV11-1 to TRBJ2-6; no clear D. This clonotype originated in a female donor with multiple sclerosis, enrolled in a pregnancy study. The CDR3 region is CASSLEIHSGANVLTF. The CDR3 DNA is TGTGCCAGCAGCTTAGAAATACACTCTGGGGCCAACGTCCTGACTTTC.